Here is one T cell receptor beta chain with its context. Its antigen remains unidentified. This is likely a read error, given that the CDR3 carries no conserved phenylalanine or tryptophan at its end. The data are from a study of CD8 T cells in ankylosing spondylitis. Study-level points and caveats: There was a TCR beta motif, made of roughly eight highly homologous variants, that appeared characteristic of ankylosing spondylitis blood. From matched ankylosing spondylitis synovial fluid, disease-linked clones were reportedly recovered at significantly enriched levels.

Germline-derived CDR1 and CDR2 are ENHRY and SYGVKD. The CDR3 runs to 15 residues. V shed 2 bases and J 2 bases; nucleotides not matched to a gene: 4. Preparation of TCR beta libraries was done by quantitative 5'-RACE with molecular barcodes. TCRdb independently ran MiXCR on the 5' RACE reads; one entry per CDR3 protein. Of approximately 400,000 distinct CDR3 sequences listed, 25% to 30% were seen once; the top ten hold 0.85% to 1%. The sequencing input was blood, either unsorted or a sorted T cell fraction (not recorded which). The clonotype comes from a male donor with ankylosing spondylitis. V usage is TRBV10-3 and J usage is TRBJ2-3; 7 positions match TRBD1. CDR3 nucleotide sequence: TGTGCCATCAGTGAGAACAGGGGTTCCACAGATACGCAGTATCTT. Translated, it gives CAISENRGSTDTQYL.